Presented here are 24 T cell receptor beta chains from one specimen sequenced in a study of blood T cell repertoires in COVID-19 (dated by TCRdb to 2020 to 2022). Library construction relied on the immunoSEQ multiplex PCR assay. TCRdb took this table from immuneACCESS and kept in-frame rearrangements with V and J called. Such tables lack part of the clones; where checked against another copy, unresolved V genes explain under half of the gap, and the rest is unexplained. Across this sample there are approximately 350,000 clones, with roughly 90% seen only once. Around 3% of the sample rests with the top ten. Sequenced: peripheral blood. The receptors stem from a woman under 40 with COVID-19, enrolled during active disease.

This clone occurred a few times. The chain combines TRBV24-1 with TRBJ2-1; 8 bases agree with TRBD2. V was pared by 0 bases and J by 10 bases, with 4 bases of the junction left unmatched. Germline CDR1 is KGHDR and CDR2 is SFDVKD. The CDR3 spans 14 residues. For the CDR3, the DNA is TGTGCCACCAGTGATTTGCTCTTAGCGGGGGAGCAGTTCTTC. Translating gives CATSDLLLAGEQFF.

The V call is TRBV9, the J call TRBJ1-4, with D uncertain. CDR1 is SGDLS, CDR2 YYNGEE, per germline. The CDR3 is made up of 15 amino acids. The V gene lost 4 bases and the J gene lost 8 bases, with 18 bases spanning the gap. The CDR3 reads CASSLGRTGEEKLFF. CDR3 in DNA: TGTGCCAGCAGCCTAGGACGGACTGGGGAAGAAAAACTGTTTTTT.

Concerning this clone itself: This same CDR3 is encoded by further DNA sequences in the sample. The chain combines TRBV2 with TRBJ2-1; D is unresolved. Deletions cut 5 bases from V and 4 bases from J, with 3 bases between. The CDR3 contains 11 residues. Germline V gives CDR1 SNHLY, CDR2 FYNNEI. The CDR3 spells CASSPYNEQFF. CDR3 DNA: TGTGCCAGCAGTCCTTACAATGAGCAGTTCTTC.

This sequence joins TRBV28 and TRBJ1-5; D ambiguous. The V gene's germline CDR1 is MDHEN and CDR2 SYDVKM. The CDR3 extends over 15 amino acids. The V end was cut by 5 bases, the J end by 2 bases, with 13 bases between. In DNA, the CDR3 is TGTGCCAGCAGTCCCCGAGGGCAAGGCAATCAGCCCCAGCATTTT. It encodes CASSPRGQGNQPQHF. Drawing the rest from reference TRBV28 and TRBJ1-5, the complete variable domain is DVKVTQSSRYLVKRTGEKVFLECVQDMDHENMFWYRQDPGLGLRLIYFSYDVKMKEKGDIPEGYSVSREKKERFSLILESASTNQTSMYLCASSPRGQGNQPQHFGDGTRLSIL.

The rearrangement uses TRBV13 and TRBJ2-4; D is perhaps TRBD1 (6 bases). The germline V and J ends were trimmed by 5 bases and 0 bases, with 14 bases remaining between them. Germline V CDR1 and CDR2: PRHDT, FYEKMQ (reference sequence). The CDR3 is 16 amino acids. In nucleotides, the CDR3 is TGTGCCAGCAGCCCGACAGGCCTACTAGCCAAAAACATTCAGTACTTC. Its translation is CASSPTGLLAKNIQYF.

The V and J genes are TRBV30 and TRBJ1-1; TRBD1 aligns across 9 bases. Unmatched junction bases numbered 2, after V lost 3 bases and J lost 3 bases. The CDR3 consists of 13 residues. Germline V CDR1 and CDR2: GTSNPN, SVGIG (reference sequence). CDR3 protein: CAWRRQGDTEAFF. The CDR3 bases are TGTGCCTGGAGACGACAGGGGGACACTGAAGCTTTCTTT.

V gene TRBV28 combines with J gene TRBJ1-3; D uncertain. Germline CDR1 reads MDHEN; CDR2 reads SYDVKM. CDR3 length equals 17 residues. Trimming shortened V by 3 bases and J by 0 bases, and 15 bases separated the two germline ends. The CDR3 region has the DNA TGTGCCAGCAGTTTGCCCCTGAATGGAGCCTCTGGAAACACCATATATTTT. Protein product: CASSLPLNGASGNTIYF.

The rearrangement links TRBV5-1 to TRBJ1-1; a weak D match, TRBD1 (6 bases). The CDR3 spans 15 residues. Trimming took 1 base from V and 4 from J, leaving 14 bases between them. Per germline, CDR1 SGHRS and CDR2 YFSETQ. The chain's CDR3 is CASSLNGGHGTEAFF. Here the CDR3 DNA reads TGCGCCAGCAGCTTGAACGGGGGGCACGGCACTGAAGCTTTCTTT.

The chain has TRBV7-9 and TRBJ1-2; 7 nucleotides align to TRBD1. V lost 5 bases to trimming and J lost 6 bases; unmatched junction nucleotides: 9. This CDR3 comprises 14 residues. CDR1 is SEHNR, CDR2 FQNEAQ, per germline (reference sequence). The CDR3 sequence: CASSLLTGSDGYTF. DNA for the CDR3: TGTGCCAGCAGCCTTTTGACAGGGAGCGATGGCTACACCTTC. Complete variable domain (other parts from reference TRBV7-9 and TRBJ1-2): DTGVSQNPRHKITKRGQNVTFRCDPISEHNRLYWYRQTLGQGPEFLTYFQNEAQLEKSRLLSDRFSAERPKGSFSTLEIQRTEQGDSAMYLCASSLLTGSDGYTFGSGTRLTVV.

The chain couples TRBV5-1 to TRBJ2-3; weak D call: TRBD1 (6 bases). The CDR3 is 14 amino acids. Per the germline V gene, CDR1 is SGHRS and CDR2 is YFSETQ. V lost 0 bases and J 6 bases, leaving 11 bases between the germline ends. The CDR3 protein is CASSLADTGDTQYF. The CDR3 DNA reads as TGCGCCAGCAGCTTGGCCGACACAGGGGATACGCAGTATTTT. The full variable domain, rest sourced from reference TRBV5-1 and TRBJ2-3, is KAGVTQTPRYLIKTRGQQVTLSCSPISGHRSVSWYQQTPGQGLQFLFEYFSETQRNKGNFPGRFSGRQFSNSRSEMNVSTLELGDSALYLCASSLADTGDTQYFGPGTRLTVL.

The V and J genes are TRBV12-5 and TRBJ2-3; 10 bases line up with TRBD1. V lost 5 bases and J lost 3; bases outside the gene matches: 5. Per germline, CDR1 LGHNT and CDR2 FRNRAP. CDR3 length: 15 amino acids. The CDR3 loop reads CASGNPGQGTDTQYF. CDR3 DNA: TGTGCTAGTGGTAACCCGGGACAGGGGACAGATACGCAGTATTTT.

The V and J genes are TRBV7-9 and TRBJ2-1, with 8 bases identical to TRBD1. CDR1 is SEHNR and CDR2 is FQNEAQ in the germline V gene (reference sequence). The CDR3 consists of 16 residues. The V and J ends lost 2 bases and 5 bases, in that order; junction bases with no gene match: 8. The CDR3 region is CASSLPYDRGHNEQFF. For the CDR3, the DNA is TGTGCCAGCAGCTTACCCTACGACAGGGGCCACAATGAGCAGTTCTTC.

CDR3 nucleotide sequence: TGTGCCAGCCGGAGGGCTAATCTAGCCAAAAACATTCAGTACTTC. It specifies CASRRANLAKNIQYF. J is TRBJ2-4 and V is TRBV6-5; tentatively, D is TRBD2 (6 bases). V was trimmed by 8 bases and J by 0 bases, leaving 14 bases between them. CDR1 and CDR2 (germline): MNHEY, SVGAGI. The CDR3 is made up of 15 amino acids.

J is TRBJ1-2 and V is TRBV24-1, with 9 bases that match TRBD1. CDR3 length equals 15 residues. Germline V gene sequence: CDR1 KGHDR, CDR2 SFDVKD. J was trimmed by 3 bases and V by 9 bases; bases with no gene match: 10. The CDR3 loop reads CATSGTGNGHYGYTF. DNA for the CDR3: TGTGCCACCTCCGGGACAGGGAATGGACACTATGGCTACACCTTC.

The chain is built from TRBV24-1 and TRBJ2-1, with TRBD2 matching over 8 bases. CDR3 size: 16 residues. CDR1 and CDR2 from the germline V gene are KGHDR and SFDVKD. Trimming cost V 3 bases and J 5 bases; bases outside gene matches: 8. CDR3 sequence: CATSDTLAGTHNEQFF. CDR3 DNA sequence: TGTGCCACCAGTGATACGCTAGCGGGCACCCACAATGAGCAGTTCTTC.

The chain combines TRBV28 with TRBJ1-2; 12 positions agree with TRBD1. The CDR3 is made up of 19 amino acids. Germline loops: CDR1 MDHEN, CDR2 SYDVKM. With V trimmed by 6 bases and J by 5 bases, 19 bases remained unmatched. The CDR3 is CASSPIWRDRGRARYGYTF. Written as DNA, the CDR3 is TGTGCCAGCAGCCCGATCTGGCGGGACAGGGGGCGGGCTAGGTATGGCTACACCTTC.

There are a few counts of this clone. V and J are TRBV28 and TRBJ1-5, with D perhaps matching TRBD1 (6 bases). This CDR3 contains 16 residues. Per the germline V gene, CDR1 is MDHEN and CDR2 is SYDVKM. The V end was cut by 5 bases, the J end by 0 bases, with 14 bases between. The CDR3 loop reads CASSQQGTYSNQPQHF. In nucleotides, the CDR3 is TGTGCCAGCAGTCAGCAGGGGACCTATAGCAATCAGCCCCAGCATTTT.

This chain links TRBV10-2 with TRBJ2-7; 13 nucleotides align to TRBD2. Germline CDR1 and CDR2: WSHSY and SAAADI. V trimming: 2 bases; J trimming: 6 bases; junction bases outside the gene matches: 10. The CDR3 sequence is 17 residues long. This CDR3 is CASSEDPGLAGNGEQYV. The CDR3 DNA reads TGCGCCAGCAGTGAGGATCCGGGACTAGCGGGAAATGGCGAGCAGTACGTC.

CDR3 nucleotides: TGTGCCAGCAGCTTGGTAGCTAGCGGGAGAAAGGAGCAGTTCTTC. This sequence encodes CASSLVASGRKEQFF. V usage is TRBV5-4 and J usage is TRBJ2-1; 10 bases agree with TRBD2. The V segment lost 0 bases and the J segment 10 bases; nucleotides outside the gene matches: 7. CDR1 and CDR2 (germline): SGHNT, YYREEE (reference sequence). The CDR3 length is 15 residues.

V gene TRBV4-1 combines with J gene TRBJ1-4; 7 bases agree with TRBD1. The CDR3 runs to 15 residues. Trimming took 2 bases from V and 6 from J; bases not matched to a gene: 6. Per the germline V gene, CDR1 is MGHRA and CDR2 is YSYEKL. CDR3 sequence: CASSQLRGRDEKLFF. Written as DNA, the CDR3 is TGCGCCAGCAGCCAACTCAGGGGGAGAGATGAAAAACTGTTTTTT.

This clone was seen once. The chain joins TRBV11-2 to TRBJ1-1; D perhaps matches TRBD1 (5 bases). CDR1 and CDR2 from the germline V gene are SGHAT and FQNNGV. V lost 5 bases, J lost 1 base, and 14 bases lay in between. This CDR3 is built from 15 residues. The CDR3 nucleotides are TGTGCCAGCAGCCATATAAAGACAGCGAACACTGAAGCTTTCTTT. It is translated as CASSHIKTANTEAFF.

The DNA of the CDR3 is TGTGCCATCAGTAAAACTAGCGGGGGGGCCGCCGGGGAGCTGTTTTTT. This translates into CAISKTSGGAAGELFF. The gene calls are TRBV10-3 and TRBJ2-2, with 13 positions matching TRBD2. Looked up from germline, CDR1 is ENHRY and CDR2 is SYGVKD. This CDR3 contains 16 residues. The ends lost 5 bases at V and 6 bases at J; junction bases unmatched: 6.

The chain uses TRBV5-1 and TRBJ1-1, with 10 bases aligning to TRBD1. The CDR3 contains 14 residues. The trim removed 2 bases at V and 8 bases at J, leaving 6 bases unmatched. Per the germline V gene, CDR1 is SGHRS and CDR2 is YFSETQ. The CDR3 DNA reads TGCGCCAGCAGCTTAGGGGGGACAGGGGAAGAAGCTTTCTTT. The encoded protein is CASSLGGTGEEAFF.

The gene calls are TRBV4-2 and TRBJ1-5, with D possibly matching TRBD1 (5 bases). Germline CDR1 and CDR2: LGHNA and YNFKEQ. The CDR3 extends over 16 amino acids. Trimming stripped 1 base from V and 5 bases from J, with 15 bases between. CDR3 DNA sequence: TGTGCCAGCAGCCAAGTTAGGAAGGAGGGGTATCAGCCCCAGCATTTT. Residues: CASSQVRKEGYQPQHF.